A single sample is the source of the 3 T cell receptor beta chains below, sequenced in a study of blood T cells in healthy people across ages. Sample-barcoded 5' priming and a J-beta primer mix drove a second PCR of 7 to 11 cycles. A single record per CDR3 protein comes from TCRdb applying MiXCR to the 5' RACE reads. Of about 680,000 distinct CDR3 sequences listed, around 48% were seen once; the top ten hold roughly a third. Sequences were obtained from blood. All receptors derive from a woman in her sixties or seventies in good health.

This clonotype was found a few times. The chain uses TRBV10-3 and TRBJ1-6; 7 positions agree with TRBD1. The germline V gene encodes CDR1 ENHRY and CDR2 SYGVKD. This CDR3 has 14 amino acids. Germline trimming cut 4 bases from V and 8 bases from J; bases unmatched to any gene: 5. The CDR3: CAISGTGVDSPLHF. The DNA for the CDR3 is TGTGCCATCAGTGGGACAGGCGTAGATTCACCCCTCCACTTT.

The DNA for the CDR3 is TGCGCCAGCAGCGCGGAAGGCTACACCTTC. It yields the protein CASSAEGYTF. This chain joins TRBV5-1 and TRBJ1-2; no firm D call. The CDR3 runs to 10 residues. V lost 4 bases and J lost 8, with 6 bases in between. Per germline, CDR1 SGHRS and CDR2 YFSETQ.

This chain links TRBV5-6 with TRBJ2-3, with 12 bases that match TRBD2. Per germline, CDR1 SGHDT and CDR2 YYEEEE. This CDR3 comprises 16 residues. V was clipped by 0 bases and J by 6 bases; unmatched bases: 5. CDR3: CASSLGLAGVGDTQYF. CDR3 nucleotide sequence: TGTGCCAGCAGCTTGGGACTAGCGGGAGTTGGGGATACGCAGTATTTT.